Below, one T cell receptor (beta chain) is given with its context. Its antigen is unknown. The sample originates from a study of T cell responses to AZD1222 COVID-19 vaccine. The study's findings and limits: The reported proportion of spike-specific TCRs targeting unmutated variant regions was nearly half. Donors were chiefly white British, with a greater number of females, and clonal diversity was perhaps underestimated. Repertoire sampling was restricted to post-peak T cell response timepoints. After two AZD1222 doses, spike-specific TCR breadth and depth rose versus day 0.

Profiling relied on immunoSEQ multiplex PCR, and the TCRdb table lists in-frame clones only, not all of them. The sample consists of about 56,000 clones, approximately 85% of them appearing once. In germline, CDR1 is LNHDA, CDR2 SQIVND (reference sequence). CDR3 length: 17 residues. The V and J ends lost 7 bases and 3 bases, in that order; junction bases with no gene match: 7. The receptor was isolated from an adult in good health. Material: peripheral blood, obtained on day 0 of AZD1222 vaccination. V is TRBV19 and J is TRBJ2-1, with TRBD2 identical over 15 bases. The chain's CDR3 is CASMGTSGGYNYNEQFF. As DNA, the CDR3 is TGTGCCAGTATGGGGACTAGCGGGGGGTATAACTACAATGAGCAGTTCTTC. The whole variable domain, filled in from reference TRBV19 and TRBJ2-1, reads DGGITQSPKYLFRKEGQNVTLSCEQNLNHDAMYWYRQDPGQGLRLIYYSQIVNDFQKGDIAEGYSVSREKKESFPLTVTSAQKNPTAFYLCASMGTSGGYNYNEQFFGPGTRLTVL.